What follows are 5 T cell receptor beta chains derived from one specimen sequenced in a study of CD8 T cells in ankylosing spondylitis. TCRdb reanalysed the 5' RACE reads using MiXCR and keeps one entry per CDR3 protein. The sample records 180,000 or so distinct CDR3 sequences, 9.5% to 13% being singletons. The sample taken for sequencing was blood, either unsorted or a sorted T cell fraction (not recorded which). These receptors all come from a male donor with ankylosing spondylitis or in good health (not recorded which).

In its sample, this clonotype was seen many times. CDR3 protein: CASGFRVDTEAFF. Written as DNA, the CDR3 is TGTGCCAGCGGGTTCCGGGTTGACACTGAAGCTTTCTTT. The chain uses TRBV27 and TRBJ1-1; D not resolved. The CDR3 loop spans 13 amino acids. The V and J ends lost 8 bases and 3 bases respectively, with 13 bases between them. The germline gives CDR1 MNHEY, CDR2 SMNVEV (reference sequence).

This clonotype was recorded a few times. J is TRBJ1-5 and V is TRBV18; D remains ambiguous. Germline values: CDR1 KGHSH, CDR2 LQKENI. Trimming took 4 bases from V and 4 from J, leaving 8 bases between them. The CDR3 runs to 13 residues. The CDR3 DNA reads as TGTGCCAGCTCACTGGAAAGGAATCAGCCCCAGCATTTT. It specifies CASSLERNQPQHF.

This clonotype came up many times. The J gene is TRBJ1-5, the V gene TRBV6-1, with TRBD1 as a possible D gene (6 bases). Trimming took 4 bases from V and 5 from J, leaving 12 bases between them. Germline values: CDR1 MNHNS, CDR2 SASEGT. This CDR3 region has 14 residues. CDR3 protein: CASSAQGGDQPQHF. The DNA of the CDR3 is TGTGCCAGCAGTGCACAGGGTGGGGATCAGCCCCAGCATTTT.

In its sample, this clonotype was seen many times. This chain joins TRBV14 and TRBJ1-2; 9 bases align to TRBD1. Trimming took 4 bases from V and 5 from J; bases not matched to a gene: 2. The CDR3 is made up of 13 amino acids. Germline assignment: CDR1 SGHDN and CDR2 FVKESK. The chain's CDR3 is CASSPGQGYGYTF. The CDR3 nucleotides read TGTGCCAGCAGCCCCGGACAGGGGTATGGCTACACCTTC.

This clonotype was seen only a few times. The chain links TRBV28 to TRBJ2-7; TRBD2 is a possible D gene (5 bases). Between the trimmed V and J ends, which lost 5 bases and 5 bases, there was a span of 16 bases. This CDR3 has 14 amino acids. From germline, CDR1 is MDHEN and CDR2 SYDVKM. In nucleotides, the CDR3 is TGTGCCAGCAGTCCTTTGGTGGCGGGTAACGAGCAGTACTTC. It codes for CASSPLVAGNEQYF. Based on the CDR3 plus reference TRBV28 and TRBJ2-7, the full variable domain is DVKVTQSSRYLVKRTGEKVFLECVQDMDHENMFWYRQDPGLGLRLIYFSYDVKMKEKGDIPEGYSVSREKKERFSLILESASTNQTSMYLCASSPLVAGNEQYFGPGTRLTVT.